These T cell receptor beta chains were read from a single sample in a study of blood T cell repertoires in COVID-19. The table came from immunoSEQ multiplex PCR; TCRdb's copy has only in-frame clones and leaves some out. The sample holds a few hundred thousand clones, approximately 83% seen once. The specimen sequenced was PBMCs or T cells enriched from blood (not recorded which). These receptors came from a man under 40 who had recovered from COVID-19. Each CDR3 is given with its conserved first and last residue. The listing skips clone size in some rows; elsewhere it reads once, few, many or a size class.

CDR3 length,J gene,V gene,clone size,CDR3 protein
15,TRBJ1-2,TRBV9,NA,CASSAGTGRYYGYTF
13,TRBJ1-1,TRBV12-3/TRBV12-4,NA,CASSWAENTEAFF
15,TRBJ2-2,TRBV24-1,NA,CATSDSTANTGELFF
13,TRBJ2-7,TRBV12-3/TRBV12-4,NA,CASSFVGQSEQYF
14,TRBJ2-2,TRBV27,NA,CASKRTGETGELFF
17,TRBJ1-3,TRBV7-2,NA,CASSLSFNRGAGNTIYF
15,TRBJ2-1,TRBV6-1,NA,CASSEGPSSYNEQFF
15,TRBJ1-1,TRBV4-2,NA,CASSPGGPMNTEAFF
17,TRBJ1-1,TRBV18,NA,CASSPRQQENRGTEAFF
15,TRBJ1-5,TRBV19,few,CASSKQFGGNQPQHF
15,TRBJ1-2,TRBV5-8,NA,CASSLATGGDYGYTF
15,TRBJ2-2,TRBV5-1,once,CASSLAQQGSGELFF
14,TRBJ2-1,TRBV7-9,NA,CASSRGTGDNEQFF
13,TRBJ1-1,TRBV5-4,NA,CASSPFPGGEAFF
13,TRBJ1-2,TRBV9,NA,CASSGQSLYGYTF
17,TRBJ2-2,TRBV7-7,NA,CASSPIGTGGNTGELFF
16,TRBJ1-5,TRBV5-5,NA,CASSLAKGQSNQPQHF
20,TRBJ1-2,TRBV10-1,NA,CASSEPTLCMDTSTNYGYTF
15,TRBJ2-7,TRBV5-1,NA,CASSLSRDRRYEQYF
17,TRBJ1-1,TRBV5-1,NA,CASSPSPGTGGTAEAFF
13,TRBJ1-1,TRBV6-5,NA,CASKGTLNTEAFF
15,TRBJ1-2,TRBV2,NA,CASSERQGRVYGYTF
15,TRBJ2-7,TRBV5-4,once,CASSIRDRGSYEQYF
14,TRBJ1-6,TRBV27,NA,CASSPGTWNSPLHF
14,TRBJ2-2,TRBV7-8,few,CASSLVLGTGELFF
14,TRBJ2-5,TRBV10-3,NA,CAISGGGNQETQYF
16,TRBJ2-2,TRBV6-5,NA,CASSYELAGGGGELFF
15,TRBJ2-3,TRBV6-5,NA,CASNPGTGGADTQYF
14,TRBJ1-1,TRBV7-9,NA,CASSTRQGNTEAFF
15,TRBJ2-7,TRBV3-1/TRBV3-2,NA,CASRRAGGQTYEQYF
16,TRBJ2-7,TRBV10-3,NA,CAISAQGTGGAGEQYF
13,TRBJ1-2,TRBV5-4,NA,CASSFRAGYGYTF
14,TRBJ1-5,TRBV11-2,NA,CASSPGASNQPQHF
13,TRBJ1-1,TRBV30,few,CAWLVRGSTEAFF
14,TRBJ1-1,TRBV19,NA,CASIKGHTNTEAFF
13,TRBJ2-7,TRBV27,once,CASSVTSGYEQYF
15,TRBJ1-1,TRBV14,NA,CASSHQQRGLTEAFF
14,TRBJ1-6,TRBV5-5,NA,CASSSTGSRSPLHF
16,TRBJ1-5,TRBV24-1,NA,CATSGTGGSSNQPQHF
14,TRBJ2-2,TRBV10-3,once,CAIRQGVRTGELFF
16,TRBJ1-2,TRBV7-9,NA,CASSLVAGGPGYGYTF
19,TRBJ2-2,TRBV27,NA,CASSFPGTGGPFNTGELFF
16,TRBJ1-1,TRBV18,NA,CASSRTTGAQNTEAFF